These 30 T cell receptor beta chains came from one sample sequenced in a study of Graves' ophthalmopathy and Graves' hyperthyroidism. TCR beta CDR3 regions were amplified from RNA transcripts. HTBI primers were used in a first-round RT-PCR, which preceded a second-round multiplex PCR. TCRdb re-called the multiplex PCR reads through MiXCR, storing one row per CDR3 protein. Found here are a few hundred thousand distinct CDR3 sequences, 15% of them singletons; the top ten hold around 6.6%. Sequencing input: peripheral blood. These TCRs come from a woman under 30 with stable Graves' hyperthyroidism.

Many counts were recorded for this clonotype. This rearrangement joins TRBV29-1 to TRBJ1-1; 8 bases map to TRBD1. CDR1 SQVTM and CDR2 ANQGSEA come from the germline V gene. The V gene end was trimmed by 7 bases and the J gene end by 4 bases; junction bases not matched to a gene: 5. This CDR3 is built from 12 residues. The CDR3, as DNA: TGCAGCGCATGGACAGGGTCCACTGAAGCTTTCTTT. Protein product: CSAWTGSTEAFF.

This clonotype was observed many times. The rearrangement uses TRBV7-2 and TRBJ2-5, with 15 bases lining up with TRBD2. The germline gives CDR1 SGHTA, CDR2 FQGNSA. Trimming took 5 bases from V and 5 from J; bases not matched to a gene: 6. The CDR3 is 16 amino acids. This CDR3 reads CASSPRTSGGAETQYF. The CDR3 coding sequence is TGTGCCAGCAGCCCTCGGACTAGCGGGGGGGCGGAGACCCAGTACTTC.

This clonotype was seen repeatedly, ten times or more. The V and J genes are TRBV2 and TRBJ2-7, with a possible D match to TRBD1 (5 bases). The CDR3 consists of 16 residues. Trimming pared 10 bases from V and 2 bases from J, leaving 24 bases between. Germline values: CDR1 SNHLY, CDR2 FYNNEI. The CDR3 sequence: CATNRQGEGNPYEQYF. The CDR3 coding sequence is TGTGCCACCAACCGTCAAGGGGAAGGAAACCCCTACGAGCAGTACTTC.

With regard to this clonotype: At one boundary the junction diverges from the germline segment, which might be a read error. This sequence joins TRBV5-1 and TRBJ1-3; weak D call: TRBD1 (6 bases). This CDR3 region has 17 residues. In germline, CDR1 is SGHRS, CDR2 YFSETQ. CDR3 sequence reads: CASSSRAGAFSGDTIYF. In DNA form, the CDR3 reads TGCGCCAGCAGCTCGCGTGCAGGGGCCTTCTCTGGAGACACCATATATTTT.

This clonotype was detected ten times or more. V usage is TRBV3-1 and J usage is TRBJ1-5; D is perhaps TRBD1 (6 bases). The CDR3 length is 15 residues. The V gene lost 0 bases and the J gene lost 6 bases, with 12 bases spanning the gap. Germline V lookup: CDR1 LGHDT, CDR2 YNNKEL (reference sequence). As DNA, the CDR3 is TGTGCCAGCAGCCAAGAAGGCAGGGGAAGTCAGCCCCAGCATTTT. Its translation: CASSQEGRGSQPQHF. Based on the CDR3 plus reference TRBV3-1 and TRBJ1-5, the full variable domain is DTAVSQTPKYLVTQMGNDKSIKCEQNLGHDTMYWYKQDSKKFLKIMFSYNNKELIINETVPNRFSPKSPDKAHLNLHINSLELGDSAVYFCASSQEGRGSQPQHFGDGTRLSIL.

A remark on this clonotype: A read error is possible here, since a much larger clone lies one base away. J is TRBJ1-5 and V is TRBV24-1, with D unresolved. The CDR3 runs 13 residues. Germline CDR1 and CDR2: KGHDR and SFDVKD. CDR3 sequence: CATSGEGNQPQNF. The DNA of the CDR3 is TGTGCCACCAGTGGGGAGGGCAATCAGCCCCAGAATTTT.

V is TRBV6-2 or TRBV6-3 and J is TRBJ1-2; no clear D. The V and J ends lost 4 bases and 6 bases respectively, with 24 bases between them. Germline V CDR1 and CDR2: MNHEY, SVGEGT. The CDR3 runs 17 residues. The CDR3 protein is CASSLFGITLARDGYTF. CDR3 bases: TGTGCCAGCAGTTTATTCGGGATCACACTCGCCCGGGATGGCTACACCTTC.

This clonotype came up many times. The J gene is TRBJ1-1, the V gene TRBV4-1; D is possibly TRBD1 (6 bases). Germline V lookup: CDR1 MGHRA, CDR2 YSYEKL. The CDR3 is 17 residues long. V gave up 2 bases and J gave up 4 bases, with 20 bases separating them. The CDR3: CASSQSHGTLEGTEAFF. In DNA, the CDR3 is TGCGCCAGCAGCCAAAGCCATGGGACATTGGAGGGCACTGAAGCTTTCTTT.

The chain has TRBV12-3 or TRBV12-4 and TRBJ2-5; D uncertain. This CDR3 has 14 amino acids. V lost 6 bases to trimming and J lost 1 base, with 12 bases between them. DNA for the CDR3: TGTGCCAGCAGCCTAAATTTAGGCCAAGAGACCCAGTACTTC. It translates to CASSLNLGQETQYF.

Many counts were recorded for this clonotype. This chain joins TRBV6-2 or TRBV6-3 and TRBJ1-1, with TRBD1 as a possible D gene (6 bases). Germline V lookup: CDR1 MNHEY, CDR2 SVGEGT. The CDR3 consists of 14 residues. V dropped 4 bases and J dropped 2 bases, with 11 bases sitting between them. The CDR3 is CASSSRGDNTEAFF. The CDR3, as DNA: TGTGCCAGCAGTTCCAGGGGCGACAACACTGAAGCTTTCTTT.

This clonotype has ten or more counts. The chain couples TRBV6-5 to TRBJ1-2; 9 nucleotides agree with TRBD1. CDR3 length: 18 amino acids. Trimming took 2 bases from V and 4 from J; bases not matched to a gene: 14. Germline values: CDR1 MNHEY, CDR2 SVGAGI. CDR3 bases: TGTGCCAGCAGTTACAATATAGGGGGACAGGGACTTATCTATGGCTACACCTTC. It translates to CASSYNIGGQGLIYGYTF.

This clonotype was seen repeatedly, ten times or more. V is TRBV10-2 and J is TRBJ1-1; 8 positions agree with TRBD1. Germline assignment: CDR1 WSHSY and CDR2 SAAADI. The length of the CDR3 is 16 residues. The J segment lost 3 bases and the V segment lost 8 bases, leaving 14 bases of the junction unmatched. The CDR3 DNA sequence: TGCGCCAGCCCTTATTGGGCAGGGGGCATAGACACTGAAGCTTTCTTT. It yields the protein CASPYWAGGIDTEAFF.

Many counts were recorded for this clonotype. The J gene is TRBJ1-2, the V gene TRBV19, with TRBD1 matching 8 bases. The CDR3 has 14 amino acids. CDR1 LNHDA and CDR2 SQIVND come from the germline V gene (reference sequence). The trim removed 6 bases at V and 3 bases at J, leaving 6 bases unmatched. This CDR3 is CASSPDRVDYGYTF. In nucleotides, the CDR3 is TGTGCCAGTAGCCCGGACAGGGTGGACTATGGCTACACCTTC.

This clonotype was seen a handful of times. The chain carries TRBV9 and TRBJ2-7; the D gene is possibly TRBD2 (5 bases). Trimming cost V 0 bases and J 7 bases, with 14 bases left between them. The CDR3 loop spans 14 amino acids. CDR1 is SGDLS, CDR2 YYNGEE, per germline. In nucleotides, the CDR3 is TGTGCCAGCAGCGTAGCGGTGGGCTCGGGGGAGCAGTACTTC. Translated: CASSVAVGSGEQYF.

This clonotype was picked up many times. The chain has TRBV19 and TRBJ1-5, with 7 positions matching TRBD1. Per germline, CDR1 LNHDA and CDR2 SQIVND (reference sequence). CDR3 length equals 16 residues. Losses at the gene ends were 6 bases for V and 1 base for J; bases not matched to a gene: 9. The CDR3 DNA reads TGTGCCAGTAGGTCGAGACAGGGACCAAGCAATCAGCCCCAGCATTTT. As protein: CASRSRQGPSNQPQHF.

There are many counts of this clonotype. The rearrangement joins TRBV6-1 to TRBJ2-7, with D perhaps TRBD2 (7 bases). The CDR3 length is 14 residues. Trimming pared 4 bases from V and 0 bases from J, leaving 10 bases between. Germline CDR1 reads MNHNS; CDR2 reads SASEGT. The CDR3: CASSGGGLSYEQYF. CDR3 in DNA: TGTGCCAGCAGTGGGGGGGGCCTCTCCTACGAGCAGTACTTC.

This clonotype was seen at least ten times. The chain combines TRBV14 with TRBJ1-1; weak D call: TRBD1 (5 bases). V lost 1 base and J 0 bases, leaving 21 bases between the germline ends. Germline V gives CDR1 SGHDN, CDR2 FVKESK. The CDR3 contains 19 residues. The CDR3 nucleotides are TGTGCCAGCAGCCAAGCCCAAATTAGGTCAGGGCTGATGAACACTGAAGCTTTCTTT. Translating it yields CASSQAQIRSGLMNTEAFF.

This clonotype has ten or more counts. The gene calls are TRBV27 and TRBJ2-2, with 7 positions matching TRBD1. The CDR3 sequence is 16 residues long. Germline values: CDR1 MNHEY, CDR2 SMNVEV (reference sequence). The junction had 6 bases not matched to a gene; V was cut back by 4 bases and J by 1 base. The CDR3 region has the DNA TGTGCCAGCAGTTCCCCACAGGGGTGGAACACCGGGGAGCTGTTTTTT. Translation gives CASSSPQGWNTGELFF.

This clonotype was seen repeatedly, ten times or more. The chain uses TRBV12-5 and TRBJ2-7; TRBD1 matches at 7 bases. The ends lost 6 bases at V and 6 bases at J; junction bases unmatched: 5. CDR3 length: 12 residues. The germline V gene has CDR1 LGHNT and CDR2 FRNRAP. CDR3 in DNA: TGTGCTAGTGGCCGACAGGGTGGCGAGCAGTACTTC. This encodes CASGRQGGEQYF.

The chain is built from TRBV5-1 and TRBJ2-4, with D possibly being TRBD1 or TRBD2 (5 bases each). The CDR3 is 12 amino acids. Trimming took 0 bases from V and 10 from J, leaving 8 bases between them. Germline V gene sequence: CDR1 SGHRS, CDR2 YFSETQ. The CDR3 DNA is TGCGCCAGCAGCTTGGTGGGGGAAATTCAGTACTTC. Amino acids: CASSLVGEIQYF.

This clonotype was counted at least ten times. The chain joins TRBV6-2 or TRBV6-3 to TRBJ1-5; TRBD1 aligns across 9 bases. The germline V gene encodes CDR1 MNHEY and CDR2 SVGEGT. V was pared by 6 bases and J by 5 bases, with 11 bases of the junction left unmatched. CDR3 length: 16 residues. CDR3 DNA: TGTGCCAGCAGCCCCGTTGGGACAGGGAGGGATCAGCCCCAGCATTTT. Amino acids: CASSPVGTGRDQPQHF.

This clonotype was recorded at least ten times. The V call is TRBV7-9, the J call TRBJ2-5; 8 nucleotides line up with TRBD1. The CDR3 extends over 14 amino acids. CDR1 and CDR2 (germline): SEHNR, FQNEAQ (reference sequence). J gave up 3 bases and V 5 bases, and 5 bases lay outside the gene matches. The chain's CDR3 is CASSGQGWEETQYF. The CDR3 DNA sequence: TGTGCCAGCAGCGGACAGGGTTGGGAAGAGACCCAGTACTTC.

This clonotype has ten or more counts. The chain is built from TRBV12-3 or TRBV12-4 and TRBJ1-3; D unresolved. The germline V and J ends were trimmed by 8 bases and 3 bases, with 14 bases remaining between them. The CDR3 totals 14 residues. The CDR3 protein is CASRTAAGGNTIYF. CDR3 DNA sequence: TGTGCCAGCCGCACGGCGGCAGGTGGAAACACCATATATTTT.

This clonotype was detected many times. The chain has TRBV11-1 and TRBJ1-1; possible D gene TRBD1, 6 bases. Germline CDR1 is SGHAT and CDR2 is FQDESV (reference sequence). The CDR3 covers 12 residues. V lost 6 bases to trimming and J lost 8 bases, with 13 bases between them. The DNA for the CDR3 is TGTGCCAGCAGTGGGACCGGACAGGAAGCTTTCTTT. It codes for CASSGTGQEAFF.

In this sample, this clonotype turned up many times. The chain combines TRBV5-1 with TRBJ2-2; D remains ambiguous. This CDR3 comprises 15 residues. CDR1 and CDR2 (germline): SGHRS, YFSETQ. The V end was cut by 0 bases, the J end by 5 bases, with 11 bases between. The CDR3 sequence: CASSLARVLTGELFF. DNA of the CDR3: TGCGCCAGCAGCTTGGCAAGGGTGCTAACCGGGGAGCTGTTTTTT.

This clonotype appeared a few times. The gene calls are TRBV19 and TRBJ1-1; D is uncertain. Germline V gene data show CDR1 as LNHDA and CDR2 as SQIVND (reference sequence). V lost 1 base and J 7 bases, leaving 13 bases between the germline ends. The CDR3 has 14 amino acids. The CDR3 DNA follows: TGTGCCAGTAGTATAGGAGGAGGGAAGGATGAAGCTTTCTTT. It specifies CASSIGGGKDEAFF.

This clonotype was seen a handful of times. One end of the junction fails to match germline, which may point to a read error. The rearrangement uses TRBV19 and TRBJ2-7; unclear D gene. CDR1 is LNHDA, CDR2 SQIVND, per germline (reference sequence). There are 12 residues in the CDR3. CDR3 bases: TGTGCCAGGGACCTCGTTTCCTACGATCAGTACTTC. The encoded protein is CARDLVSYDQYF.

This clonotype came up a few times. The rearrangement links TRBV5-1 to TRBJ2-7; D is possibly TRBD2 (5 bases). Germline lookup yields CDR1 SGHRS and CDR2 YFSETQ. V was trimmed by 0 bases and J by 7 bases, leaving 11 bases between them. The CDR3 has 13 residues. Here the CDR3 DNA reads TGCGCCAGCAGCTTGGAACGGTTAGCGGAGCAGTACTTC. As protein: CASSLERLAEQYF.

The chain links TRBV24-1 to TRBJ2-5, with 7 bases that match TRBD2. The CDR3 spans 16 residues. The germline V gene encodes CDR1 KGHDR and CDR2 SFDVKD. V gave up 4 bases and J gave up 5 bases; unmatched junction bases: 12. In DNA, the CDR3 is TGTGCCACCAGTGACGCGACGAGCGGGGTGGGGGAGACCCAGTACTTC. It is translated as CATSDATSGVGETQYF.

This clonotype has at least ten counts. In nucleotides, the CDR3 is TGTGCCAGCAGACGGGACGGCATATGGGCACCCCTCCACTTT. Its protein product is CASRRDGIWAPLHF. The chain uses TRBV6-1 and TRBJ1-6; tentatively, D is TRBD1 (5 bases). The germline V gene has CDR1 MNHNS and CDR2 SASEGT. The CDR3 runs 14 residues. Trimming shortened V by 6 bases and J by 11 bases, and 17 bases separated the two germline ends.